This passage covers 29 T cell receptor beta chains from one sample sequenced in a study of shared clonotypes between healthy human individuals. TCRdb's copy holds only in-frame clones and misses some; the assay was immunoSEQ multiplex PCR. The data hold hundreds of thousands of clones, with 79% observed a single time. The sequencing sample was made of PBMCs. The receptor source for this set is a woman aged 40 to 49 in good health. Some clones in this sample may be carry-over from other donors' samples.

The CDR3 protein is CSVGTSGSEEQYF. CDR3 coding DNA: TGCAGCGTTGGAACTAGCGGGAGTGAAGAGCAGTACTTC. This chain links TRBV29-1 with TRBJ2-5; 11 bases map to TRBD2. Germline V gene sequence: CDR1 SQVTM, CDR2 ANQGSEA. J was trimmed by 11 bases and V by 4 bases; bases with no gene match: 9. CDR3 length equals 13 residues.

The sample holds a few counts of this clone. The same CDR3 also results from other DNA sequences found in this sample. This chain connects TRBV5-8 to TRBJ2-1; perhaps TRBD1 as D (6 bases). The CDR3 extends over 15 amino acids. V was pared by 1 base and J by 0 bases, with 8 bases between. From germline, CDR1 is SGHTS and CDR2 YDEGEE. CDR3 sequence (DNA): TGTGCCAGCAGCTTGACAGGGAGCTCCTACAATGAGCAGTTCTTC. Its protein is CASSLTGSSYNEQFF.

The chain is built from TRBV18 and TRBJ2-2, with TRBD2 as a possible D gene (6 bases). The CDR3 is made up of 15 amino acids. V was clipped by 3 bases and J by 3 bases, with 11 bases between them. Per the germline V gene, CDR1 is KGHSH and CDR2 is LQKENI. CDR3 protein: CASSPSLADTGELFF. CDR3 in DNA: TGTGCCAGCTCACCTTCACTAGCCGACACCGGGGAGCTGTTTTTT.

This clone was seen only a few times. This rearrangement joins TRBV27 to TRBJ1-5; weak D call: TRBD1 (5 bases). Trimming took off 7 bases at V and 2 bases at J, with 18 bases between the two ends. There are 16 residues in the CDR3. Germline CDR1 is MNHEY and CDR2 is SMNVEV (reference sequence). CDR3 bases: TGTGCCAGCACCTCGGGACGCCTGGATCGCAATCAGCCCCAGCATTTT. As protein: CASTSGRLDRNQPQHF.

The chain combines TRBV7-9 with TRBJ1-1; TRBD1 aligns across 7 bases. Germline CDR1 and CDR2: SEHNR and FQNEAQ (reference sequence). Trimming at V came to 8 bases and at J to 0 bases, leaving 9 bases not matched to a gene. There are 15 residues in the CDR3. The CDR3: CASGQDRRLNTEAFF. Written as DNA, the CDR3 is TGTGCCAGCGGACAGGACAGACGTCTGAACACTGAAGCTTTCTTT.

This chain links TRBV6-6 with TRBJ1-4; D remains ambiguous. With 4 bases removed from V and 7 bases from J, the gap between germline ends came to 16 bases. The CDR3 extends over 15 amino acids. The germline V gene has CDR1 MNHNY and CDR2 SVGAGI (reference sequence). Written as DNA, the CDR3 is TGTGCCAGCAGTTCCGACCGCTCATCGGGTGAAAAACTGTTTTTT. It yields the protein CASSSDRSSGEKLFF.

The chain has TRBV19 and TRBJ2-4; TRBD2 agrees at 7 bases. V lost 5 bases to trimming and J lost 3 bases; unmatched junction nucleotides: 4. The CDR3 totals 14 residues. Germline V gene sequence: CDR1 LNHDA, CDR2 SQIVND (reference sequence). The DNA of the CDR3 is TGTGCCAGTAGTCAGACTAGCCTCAAAAACATTCAGTACTTC. Amino acids: CASSQTSLKNIQYF.

This clone was counted between two and nine times. The gene calls are TRBV6-6 and TRBJ2-7; tentative D call: TRBD1 (6 bases). The V gene's germline CDR1 is MNHNY and CDR2 SVGAGI (reference sequence). The CDR3 consists of 12 residues. V lost 5 bases, J lost 7 bases, and 12 bases lay in between. The DNA for the CDR3 is TGTGCCAGCAGTCAAACAGGGTATGAGCAGTACTTC. Its translation is CASSQTGYEQYF.

The chain is built from TRBV7-3 and TRBJ2-2; 7 positions match TRBD1. The germline V gene encodes CDR1 SGHTA and CDR2 FQGTGA. After removal of 5 bases from V and 3 bases from J, the junction contained 9 bases not matched to a gene. The CDR3 length is 16 residues. The CDR3 loop reads CASSVTGARDTGELFF. Here the CDR3 DNA reads TGTGCCAGCAGCGTCACAGGGGCGCGGGACACCGGGGAGCTGTTTTTT.

This clone occurred a few times. This sequence joins TRBV2 and TRBJ1-5; 10 bases line up with TRBD1. The J segment lost 3 bases and the V segment lost 8 bases, leaving 7 bases of the junction unmatched. The CDR3 covers 15 residues. CDR1 SNHLY and CDR2 FYNNEI come from the germline V gene. The CDR3 spells CASRQTGGPNQPQHF. As DNA, the CDR3 is TGTGCCAGCCGGCAGACAGGGGGCCCCAATCAGCCCCAGCATTTT.

This chain uses TRBV28 with TRBJ2-7, with D unclear. This CDR3 has 16 amino acids. CDR1 is MDHEN, CDR2 SYDVKM, per germline. Trimming cost V 6 bases and J 1 base, with 19 bases left between them. This chain's CDR3 is CASRTESHGQSYEQYF. In nucleotides, the CDR3 is TGTGCCAGCAGAACCGAAAGCCACGGGCAGTCCTACGAGCAGTACTTC. Full variable domain (missing parts from reference TRBV28 and TRBJ2-7): DVKVTQSSRYLVKRTGEKVFLECVQDMDHENMFWYRQDPGLGLRLIYFSYDVKMKEKGDIPEGYSVSREKKERFSLILESASTNQTSMYLCASRTESHGQSYEQYFGPGTRLTVT.

Notes on this clone: This CDR3 is also generated by other DNA sequences in the sample. The chain couples TRBV9 to TRBJ2-3; 7 bases are a match to TRBD2. This CDR3 has 15 residues. The V and J ends lost 2 bases and 2 bases, in that order; junction bases with no gene match: 5. CDR1 and CDR2 from the germline V gene are SGDLS and YYNGEE. The CDR3: CASSVGGGTTDTQYF. The DNA of the CDR3 is TGTGCCAGCAGCGTTGGCGGGGGAACCACAGATACGCAGTATTTT.

The chain links TRBV5-4 to TRBJ2-7, with D possibly matching TRBD1 (6 bases). Germline loops: CDR1 SGHNT, CDR2 YYREEE (reference sequence). Trimming cost V 0 bases and J 5 bases, with 12 bases left between them. The CDR3 is 14 amino acids. Here the CDR3 reads CASSLDRDDNEQYF. CDR3 DNA: TGTGCCAGCAGCTTGGACAGGGATGACAACGAGCAGTACTTC.

CDR3 amino acids: CASTPSGTAYYGYTF. The DNA for the CDR3 is TGTGCCAGCACCCCTTCAGGGACAGCCTACTATGGCTACACCTTC. This chain connects TRBV27 to TRBJ1-2, with TRBD1 identical over 7 bases. The CDR3 sequence is 15 residues long. V lost 7 bases, J lost 3 bases, and 11 bases stayed unmatched. Germline V CDR1 and CDR2: MNHEY, SMNVEV (reference sequence).

As concerns this clone: The same CDR3 can be traced to other DNA sequences in this sample. This chain joins TRBV11-2 and TRBJ1-2; TRBD1 is a possible D gene (5 bases). Germline V CDR1 and CDR2: SGHAT, FQNNGV. This CDR3 region has 15 residues. Trimming left V 3 bases short and J 2 bases short, with 13 bases between. CDR3 nucleotide sequence: TGTGCCAGCAGCTTGGACACGGGGTACAACTATGGCTACACCTTC. Protein product: CASSLDTGYNYGYTF.

The rearrangement uses TRBV20-1 and TRBJ1-1, with D tentatively TRBD1 (5 bases). The germline V gene encodes CDR1 DFQATT and CDR2 SNEGSKA (reference sequence). The CDR3 loop spans 11 amino acids. The CDR3 loop reads CTGAQNTEAFF. CDR3 nucleotides: TGCACCGGGGCCCAGAACACTGAAGCTTTCTTT.

The chain employs TRBV20-1 and TRBJ2-7; a weak D match, TRBD1 (6 bases). V lost 5 bases, J lost 3 bases, and 8 bases lay in between. This CDR3 has 11 residues. Germline V CDR1 and CDR2: DFQATT, SNEGSKA (reference sequence). CDR3 protein: CSASQGYEQYF. CDR3 DNA sequence: TGCAGTGCTTCACAGGGCTACGAGCAGTACTTC.

The CDR3 DNA reads TGTGCCAGCTCACCGAGCGCCACCTCCTACGAGCAGTACTTC. Its protein product is CASSPSATSYEQYF. V usage is TRBV18 and J usage is TRBJ2-7; the D is unclear. CDR3 length: 14 residues. CDR1 is KGHSH, CDR2 LQKENI, per germline. V was trimmed by 3 bases and J by 0 bases, leaving 9 bases between them.

V is TRBV30 and J is TRBJ2-4; 9 bases match TRBD1. Per germline, CDR1 GTSNPN and CDR2 SVGIG (reference sequence). This CDR3 spans 12 amino acids. Trimming at V came to 3 bases and at J to 14 bases, leaving 8 bases not matched to a gene. CDR3 amino acids: CAWSEGQGRKYF. The CDR3 nucleotides read TGTGCCTGGAGCGAGGGACAGGGAAGGAAGTACTTC.

The gene calls are TRBV29-1 and TRBJ2-5; D gene unclear. The V and J ends lost 4 bases and 5 bases respectively, with 11 bases between them. The germline V gene has CDR1 SQVTM and CDR2 ANQGSEA. This CDR3 contains 12 residues. The chain's CDR3 is CSVGRLEETQYF. The DNA of the CDR3 is TGCAGCGTTGGAAGGTTGGAGGAGACCCAGTACTTC.

The chain couples TRBV7-3 to TRBJ2-1, with 9 bases lining up with TRBD2. Germline CDR1 reads SGHTA; CDR2 reads FQGTGA. The V and J ends lost 5 bases and 7 bases, in that order; junction bases with no gene match: 12. This CDR3 comprises 16 residues. The CDR3 here is CASSLLAGVTSNEQFF. The CDR3 DNA reads as TGTGCCAGCAGCCTCTTAGCGGGAGTAACTTCGAATGAGCAGTTCTTC.

The V and J genes are TRBV18 and TRBJ2-7; 9 bases map to TRBD1. Trimming at V came to 1 base and at J to 5 bases, leaving 6 bases not matched to a gene. Germline assignment: CDR1 KGHSH and CDR2 LQKENI. The CDR3 is 15 residues long. The CDR3 region is CASSPQRQGDHEQYF. CDR3 nucleotide sequence: TGTGCCAGCTCACCACAAAGACAGGGGGACCACGAGCAGTACTTC.

CDR3 sequence (DNA): TGCGCCAGCAGCCAAGATGGGACTAGCGCCTACAATGAGCAGTTCTTC. The encoded protein is CASSQDGTSAYNEQFF. This chain connects TRBV4-1 to TRBJ2-1; 10 bases are a match to TRBD2. J lost 2 bases, V lost 0 bases, and 1 base had no gene match. CDR3 length: 16 residues. The germline V gene has CDR1 MGHRA and CDR2 YSYEKL.

By share, this clone counts as medium-sized. This chain links TRBV5-5 with TRBJ1-2; no definite D call. Trimming took off 0 bases at V and 2 bases at J, with 8 bases between the two ends. This CDR3 comprises 14 residues. CDR1 and CDR2 from the germline V gene are SGHKS and YYEKEE (reference sequence). The CDR3 protein is CASSLVVKNYGYTF. The CDR3 DNA reads as TGTGCCAGCAGCTTGGTGGTCAAAAACTATGGCTACACCTTC.

With regard to this clone: A much larger clone lies a single base off, so this may be a read error. The sample holds other DNA sequences that translate to the same CDR3. The gene calls are TRBV19 and TRBJ2-7; either TRBD1 or TRBD2 may fit D (5 bases each). The V gene's germline CDR1 is LNHDA and CDR2 SQIVND (reference sequence). V lost 5 bases and J 5 bases, leaving 19 bases between the germline ends. The CDR3 is 15 amino acids. Written as DNA, the CDR3 is TGTGCCAGTAGTTCCTATCCCGGGACCCCCGACGAGCAGTACTTC. Amino acids: CASSSYPGTPDEQYF.

The genes are TRBV6-6 and TRBJ2-7, with TRBD1 matching 9 bases. The trim removed 8 bases at V and 0 bases at J, leaving 11 bases unmatched. CDR3 length: 16 amino acids. Per germline, CDR1 MNHNY and CDR2 SVGAGI (reference sequence). The CDR3: CASRTTDRGDSYEQYF. CDR3 DNA sequence: TGTGCCAGCCGAACCACAGACAGGGGGGACTCCTACGAGCAGTACTTC.

The genes are TRBV5-6 and TRBJ2-1; D gene uncertain. The CDR3 runs to 16 residues. V shed 2 bases and J shed 8 bases, with 20 bases lying between them. Per germline, CDR1 SGHDT and CDR2 YYEEEE. The CDR3, as DNA: TGTGCCAGCAGCTTCCGCAGGTATCTCTCTAGTGATGAGCAGTTCTTC. This encodes CASSFRRYLSSDEQFF.

The chain carries TRBV7-2 and TRBJ2-1; the D gene is possibly TRBD2 (7 bases). CDR3 length equals 15 residues. Trimming took off 1 base at V and 4 bases at J, with 11 bases between the two ends. Per the germline V gene, CDR1 is SGHTA and CDR2 is FQGNSA. The CDR3 region has the DNA TGTGCCAGCAGCTTAGGGGGGGGCTGGTACAATGAGCAGTTCTTC. Translated: CASSLGGGWYNEQFF.

This chain connects TRBV11-2 to TRBJ2-7, with 8 bases that match TRBD1. V shed 2 bases and J 4 bases; nucleotides not matched to a gene: 4. Per the germline V gene, CDR1 is SGHAT and CDR2 is FQNNGV. This CDR3 spans 14 amino acids. In nucleotides, the CDR3 is TGTGCCAGCAGCTTACGTACAGGGGGTTACGAGCAGTACTTC. The encoded protein is CASSLRTGGYEQYF.